These 10 T cell receptor beta chains were all obtained from the same sample, sequenced in a study of blood T cells in healthy people across ages. Using a J-beta primer mix together with a sample-barcoded 5' primer, a second PCR was run for about 6 to 12 cycles. MiXCR, applied by TCRdb to the 5' RACE reads, yields one record per CDR3 protein. In the table there are approximately 690,000 distinct CDR3 sequences, 58% of which are singletons. Sample: blood. Every receptor here comes from a man between 60 and 75 years old in good health.

The CDR3 coding sequence is TGTGCCAGCAGTTCCTGGGACCACCAAGAGACCCAGTACTTC. Its protein is CASSSWDHQETQYF. V and J are TRBV28 and TRBJ2-5; D may correspond to TRBD1 or TRBD2 (5 bases each). This CDR3 contains 14 residues. Germline CDR1 reads MDHEN; CDR2 reads SYDVKM. The germline V and J ends were trimmed by 4 bases and 0 bases, with 9 bases remaining between them. Full variable domain (remainder filled in from reference TRBV28 and TRBJ2-5): DVKVTQSSRYLVKRTGEKVFLECVQDMDHENMFWYRQDPGLGLRLIYFSYDVKMKEKGDIPEGYSVSREKKERFSLILESASTNQTSMYLCASSSWDHQETQYFGPGTRLLVL.

This clonotype was seen repeatedly, ten times or more. The chain employs TRBV4-1 and TRBJ2-2, with D unclear. Germline V gene sequence: CDR1 MGHRA, CDR2 YSYEKL. The germline V and J ends were trimmed by 3 bases and 6 bases, with 14 bases remaining between them. The CDR3 extends over 15 amino acids. CDR3 nucleotide sequence: TGCGCCAGCAGCCAGCAGTCCGGGCTACCCGGGGAGCTGTTTTTT. This sequence encodes CASSQQSGLPGELFF.

The table lists this clonotype with a few counts. The chain links TRBV12-3 or TRBV12-4 to TRBJ1-2; 7 bases map to TRBD1. Trimming at V came to 1 base and at J to 4 bases, leaving 3 bases not matched to a gene. This CDR3 contains 14 residues. For the CDR3, the DNA is TGTGCCAGCAGTTTAGACCCAGGGGGCTATGGCTACACCTTC. Translating gives CASSLDPGGYGYTF.

The chain recombines TRBV5-1 with TRBJ1-4; tentatively, D is TRBD1 (6 bases). The CDR3 extends over 15 amino acids. Trimming cost V 4 bases and J 7 bases, with 17 bases left between them. CDR1 and CDR2 from the germline V gene are SGHRS and YFSETQ. This chain's CDR3 is CASSPTRGGGEKLFF. CDR3 coding DNA: TGCGCCAGCAGCCCCACGAGGGGGGGAGGTGAAAAACTGTTTTTT.

V is TRBV7-2 and J is TRBJ2-2, with 8 bases aligning to TRBD2. V was clipped by 4 bases and J by 5 bases; unmatched bases: 9. The CDR3 has 16 amino acids. The germline gives CDR1 SGHTA, CDR2 FQGNSA. The CDR3 here is CASSYGGGPGTGELFF. The CDR3 DNA reads as TGTGCCAGCAGCTACGGCGGGGGGCCGGGAACCGGGGAGCTGTTTTTT.

The rearrangement links TRBV25-1 to TRBJ1-2; D is undetermined. Germline V lookup: CDR1 MGHDK, CDR2 SYGVNS. This CDR3 has 11 amino acids. The ends were cut back, 1 base at V and 6 bases at J, with 3 bases in the middle. The CDR3 loop reads CASSESDGYTF. CDR3 in DNA: TGTGCCAGCAGTGAATCCGATGGCTACACCTTC.

This clonotype was seen once. This chain uses TRBV6-6 with TRBJ2-3, with D unresolved. Germline V gene sequence: CDR1 MNHNY, CDR2 SVGAGI (reference sequence). This CDR3 comprises 12 residues. V gave up 4 bases and J gave up 7 bases, with 9 bases separating them. In DNA, the CDR3 is TGTGCCAGCAGTTCCCCCGCAAATACGCAGTATTTT. This translates into CASSSPANTQYF.

The chain joins TRBV20-1 to TRBJ2-7, with a weak D call TRBD1 (6 bases). The germline V and J ends were trimmed by 2 bases and 3 bases, with 14 bases remaining between them. CDR3 length equals 14 residues. From germline, CDR1 is DFQATT and CDR2 SNEGSKA (reference sequence). CDR3 protein: CSARPTGINYEQYF. The CDR3 DNA is TGCAGTGCTAGACCAACAGGGATCAACTACGAGCAGTACTTC.

This clonotype was seen a handful of times. This sequence joins TRBV5-6 and TRBJ1-4; the match to TRBD1 covers 10 bases. Germline V lookup: CDR1 SGHDT, CDR2 YYEEEE. V lost 7 bases, J lost 7 bases, and 4 bases stayed unmatched. The CDR3 is made up of 13 amino acids. The CDR3 bases are TGTGCCAGCCGGGACAGGGGCGGTGAAAAACTGTTTTTT. Encoded protein: CASRDRGGEKLFF.

The genes are TRBV10-3 and TRBJ2-5, with a tentative D call TRBD1 (5 bases). With 11 bases removed from V and 5 bases from J, the gap between germline ends came to 18 bases. The V gene's germline CDR1 is ENHRY and CDR2 SYGVKD. This CDR3 comprises 13 residues. The CDR3 bases are TGTGCCTCCGCCCTCCAGGGTGGGGAGACCCAGTACTTC. It yields the protein CASALQGGETQYF.